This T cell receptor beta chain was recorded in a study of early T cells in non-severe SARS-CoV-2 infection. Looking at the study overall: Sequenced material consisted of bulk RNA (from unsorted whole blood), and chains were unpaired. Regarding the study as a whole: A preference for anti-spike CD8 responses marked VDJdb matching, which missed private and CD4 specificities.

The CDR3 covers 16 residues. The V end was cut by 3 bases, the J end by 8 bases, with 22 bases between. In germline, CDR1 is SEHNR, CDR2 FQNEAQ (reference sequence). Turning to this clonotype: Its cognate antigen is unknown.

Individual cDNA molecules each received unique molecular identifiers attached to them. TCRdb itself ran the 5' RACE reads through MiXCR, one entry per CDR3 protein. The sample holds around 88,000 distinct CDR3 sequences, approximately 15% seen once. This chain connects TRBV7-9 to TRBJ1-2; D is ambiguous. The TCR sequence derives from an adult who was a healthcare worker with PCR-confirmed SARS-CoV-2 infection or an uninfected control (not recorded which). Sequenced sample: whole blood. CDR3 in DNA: TGTGCCAGCAGCTTGGCATATGTCGACCGTTTTTCAGGCTACACCTTC. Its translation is CASSLAYVDRFSGYTF.